Reported below is one T cell receptor beta chain. The sample carries other DNA sequences with the same CDR3. The Seattle patients joined while their infection was active and were tracked longitudinally afterward. The data were obtained in a study of blood T cell repertoires in COVID-19. Looking at the study overall: Some COVID-19 samples were acute and others convalescent; all came from the United States, Italy and Spain.

Per the original methods: Estimates of nucleated cell counts were drawn from the amplification of reference gene primers. Method: immunoSEQ multiplex PCR; TCRdb's copy keeps in-frame clones and lacks some. V and J calls and clone size are given by that table; D and trimming were obtained from the DNA. The sample holds 180,000 or so clones, roughly 80% seen once. Material for sequencing was peripheral blood. The clonotype was recovered from a woman between 35 and 50 years old with COVID-19, enrolled during active disease.

The CDR3 loop is CASSVPPYNEQFF. In DNA form, the CDR3 reads TGTGCCAGCAGCGTACCCCCGTACAATGAGCAGTTCTTC. The chain couples TRBV9 to TRBJ2-1; D not certain. Germline CDR1 is SGDLS and CDR2 is YYNGEE. CDR3 size: 13 residues. V lost 1 base, J lost 4 bases, and 6 bases lay in between.